This TCR beta chain emerged from a study of T cells in Graves' hyperthyroidism and ophthalmopathy. This clonotype was detected ten times or more. Its target is unknown. From RNA transcripts, TCR beta CDR3 regions were amplified. The HTBI primer set drove a first-round RT-PCR of the TCR CDR3. In TCRdb, the multiplex PCR reads were re-called with MiXCR into one record per CDR3 protein. The table has about 610,000 distinct CDR3 sequences, about 15% seen once. Clinical symptoms, serum thyroxine, TRAb, thyroid ultrasound and orbital computed tomography informed diagnoses. General observations from the study: The model identified upcoming ophthalmopathy a median approximately 6.4 months ahead of onset.

V lost 1 base and J lost 5, with 8 bases in between. This CDR3 spans 13 amino acids. The germline CDR1 and CDR2 sequences are MDHEN and SYDVKM. This clonotype was sampled from a woman between 35 and 50 years old with Graves' ophthalmopathy. The chain couples TRBV28 to TRBJ1-2; tentatively, D is TRBD1 (6 bases). The sequencing sample was made of blood. The CDR3 nucleotides are TGTGCCAGCAGTTTATCGACAGGTTATGGCTACACCTTC. Translating it yields CASSLSTGYGYTF.